Below, 5 T cell receptor beta chains from the same sample are listed, as sequenced in a study of T cells in Graves' hyperthyroidism and ophthalmopathy. Amplified regions were TCR beta CDR3 sequences from RNA transcripts. HTBI primers were the set used in a first-round RT-PCR of the TCR CDR3. TCRdb passed the multiplex PCR reads through MiXCR, listing each CDR3 protein once. The top ten clones hold 7.9% of a sample with some 270,000 distinct CDR3 sequences, around 13% of them seen once. Input material: blood. Receptor source: a woman in her forties with Graves' hyperthyroidism.

This clonotype has a count of ten or more. V is TRBV20-1 and J is TRBJ2-3; 10 bases agree with TRBD1. Losses at the gene ends were 6 bases for V and 5 bases for J; bases not matched to a gene: 8. This CDR3 comprises 14 residues. Germline CDR1 is DFQATT and CDR2 is SNEGSKA (reference sequence). CDR3 in DNA: TGCAGTGCGACTTCGGGACAGGGGTTAGATACGCAGTATTTT. It specifies CSATSGQGLDTQYF.

This clonotype was detected many times. The chain carries TRBV6-5 and TRBJ2-7, with D perhaps TRBD2 (5 bases). The germline V and J ends were trimmed by 2 bases and 5 bases, with 13 bases remaining between them. The CDR3 totals 14 residues. Germline CDR1 MNHEY, CDR2 SVGAGI. Here the CDR3 DNA reads TGTGCCAGCAGTTACCGGAGGAAAACGGACGAGCAGTACTTC. Encoded protein: CASSYRRKTDEQYF.

J is TRBJ2-5 and V is TRBV7-2; 8 bases agree with TRBD2. The CDR3 contains 14 residues. Per germline, CDR1 SGHTA and CDR2 FQGNSA. The V segment lost 2 bases and the J segment 12 bases; nucleotides outside the gene matches: 11. The CDR3 reads CASSLTRGSGNEYF. The CDR3 DNA follows: TGTGCCAGCAGCTTAACCCGGGGTAGCGGGAACGAGTACTTC.

At least ten counts were recorded for this clonotype. This chain uses TRBV29-1 with TRBJ1-1, with D possibly TRBD1 on 6 matching bases. The germline gives CDR1 SQVTM, CDR2 ANQGSEA. Trimming took 7 bases from V and 0 from J, leaving 15 bases between them. This CDR3 spans 14 amino acids. The CDR3 nucleotides read TGCAGCGCCGTAACAGGGAGCATGAACACTGAAGCTTTCTTT. Protein sequence: CSAVTGSMNTEAFF.

This clonotype was detected ten times or more. The rearrangement joins TRBV27 to TRBJ2-1; 7 positions match TRBD2. Germline V gene sequence: CDR1 MNHEY, CDR2 SMNVEV (reference sequence). This CDR3 region has 15 residues. Trimming cost V 3 bases and J 0 bases; bases outside gene matches: 2. Here the CDR3 reads CASSFGGSSYNEQFF. The CDR3 DNA reads as TGTGCCAGCAGTTTCGGCGGGAGCTCCTACAATGAGCAGTTCTTC.